A single sample gave rise to the 11 T cell receptor beta chains below, sequenced in a study of graft-versus-host responses after intestinal transplantation. This table comes from immunoSEQ multiplex PCR, and its TCRdb copy is limited to in-frame clones, with some not included. Of 23,000 or so clones listed, approximately 78% are singletons. These TCRs' antigens remain unknown. The sequencing used unstimulated CD8+ T cells sorted from spleen or lymph node cells, collected before transplant. All receptors derive from a human donor who was the organ donor for an intestinal transplant.

V usage is TRBV27 and J usage is TRBJ2-1; TRBD1 matches 9 bases. Germline V lookup: CDR1 MNHEY, CDR2 SMNVEV (reference sequence). The junction had 3 bases not matched to a gene; V was cut back by 0 bases and J by 0 bases. This CDR3 spans 17 amino acids. In nucleotides, the CDR3 is TGTGCCAGCAGTTTATCGGGACAGGGTAACTCCTACAATGAGCAGTTCTTC. It yields the protein CASSLSGQGNSYNEQFF.

CDR3 in amino acids: CASRTNLNTEAFF. CDR3 nucleotides: TGTGCCAGCAGGACAAATCTGAACACTGAAGCTTTCTTT. This rearrangement joins TRBV6-9 to TRBJ1-1; D is ambiguous. Per the germline V gene, CDR1 is MNHGY and CDR2 is SVAAGI. V was pared by 6 bases and J by 0 bases, with 8 bases between. The CDR3 covers 13 residues.

V usage is TRBV30 and J usage is TRBJ1-2; no clear D gene. The CDR3 spans 12 residues. The V gene's germline CDR1 is GTSNPN and CDR2 SVGIG (reference sequence). Trimming took 4 bases from V and 3 from J, leaving 9 bases between them. CDR3 residues: CAWIGSYYGYTF. CDR3 coding DNA: TGTGCCTGGATTGGCAGCTACTATGGCTACACCTTC.

The gene calls are TRBV13 and TRBJ2-1, with 8 bases lining up with TRBD2. Germline-derived CDR1 and CDR2 are PRHDT and FYEKMQ (reference sequence). The CDR3 totals 17 residues. Trimming took 4 bases from V and 6 from J; bases not matched to a gene: 14. The CDR3 here is CASSSRRSGSSGNEQFF. DNA of the CDR3: TGTGCCAGCAGCTCTAGGAGGAGCGGGAGTTCGGGCAATGAGCAGTTCTTC.

This clone has just a few counts. The chain is built from TRBV6-4 and TRBJ1-3; no firm D call. CDR1 and CDR2 from the germline V gene are MRHNA and SNTAGT. The CDR3 runs 15 residues. V lost 6 bases and J lost 1, with 13 bases in between. The CDR3 spells CASSTGWFSGNTIYF. The CDR3, as DNA: TGTGCCAGCAGCACGGGGTGGTTTTCTGGAAACACCATATATTTT.

V and J are TRBV27 and TRBJ2-2; perhaps TRBD1 as D (6 bases). Looked up from germline, CDR1 is MNHEY and CDR2 is SMNVEV (reference sequence). Trimming took 1 base from V and 6 from J, leaving 12 bases between them. The CDR3 spans 15 residues. The CDR3 DNA reads TGTGCCAGCAGTTTATGGGGGCCGACACCCGGGGAGCTGTTTTTT. It yields the protein CASSLWGPTPGELFF.

The chain recombines TRBV14 with TRBJ1-1, with D hard to call. The V end was cut by 1 base, the J end by 4 bases, with 4 bases between. The CDR3 runs to 12 residues. Germline assignment: CDR1 SGHDN and CDR2 FVKESK. The CDR3 sequence: CASSQGGTEAFF. DNA for the CDR3: TGTGCCAGCAGCCAAGGGGGCACTGAAGCTTTCTTT. Together with reference TRBV14 and TRBJ1-1, the CDR3 gives the full variable domain: EAGVTQFPSHSVIEKGQTVTLRCDPISGHDNLYWYRRVMGKEIKFLLHFVKESKQDESGMPNNRFLAERTGGTYSTLKVQPAELEDSGVYFCASSQGGTEAFFGQGTRLTVV.

The chain carries TRBV28 and TRBJ2-1; D is ambiguous. Trimming took 5 bases from V and 7 from J, leaving 12 bases between them. From germline, CDR1 is MDHEN and CDR2 SYDVKM. The CDR3 runs to 13 residues. CDR3 loop: CASSHPTWNEQFF. The CDR3 nucleotides read TGTGCCAGCAGTCACCCCACTTGGAATGAGCAGTTCTTC.

V is TRBV19 and J is TRBJ2-5, with D maybe TRBD2 (5 bases). Trimming removed 9 bases at V and 4 bases at J, with 21 bases between. Looked up from germline, CDR1 is LNHDA and CDR2 is SQIVND (reference sequence). The CDR3 length is 15 residues. The CDR3 here is CASSEGLTEGETQYF. The CDR3 DNA is TGTGCCAGCAGCGAGGGTCTTACTGAGGGAGAGACCCAGTACTTC.

This chain joins TRBV11-2 and TRBJ2-5; D tentatively reads TRBD1 or TRBD2 (5 bases each). The V gene's germline CDR1 is SGHAT and CDR2 FQNNGV. The length of the CDR3 is 15 residues. Trimming took 2 bases from V and 3 from J, leaving 13 bases between them. CDR3 nucleotide sequence: TGTGCCAGCAGCTTAATAGCTGGGGGAGAAGAGACCCAGTACTTC. Translation: CASSLIAGGEETQYF.

This clone turned up a few times. J is TRBJ1-5 and V is TRBV18; TRBD1 matches at 7 bases. Germline loops: CDR1 KGHSH, CDR2 LQKENI. V gave up 4 bases and J gave up 7 bases; unmatched junction bases: 10. The CDR3 spans 15 residues. The CDR3 sequence: CASSLGDSEGQPQHF. CDR3 in DNA: TGTGCCAGCTCACTAGGGGACAGCGAAGGCCAGCCCCAGCATTTT.